This T cell receptor (beta chain) stems from a study of CD8+ T cells in alopecia areata. Looking at the study overall: The drug, oral tofacitinib, was given to treated patients at 5 to 10 mg twice daily. By percentage of affected scalp area, the severity of treated patients was scored. Study-wide findings and caveats: Compared with normal scalp, lesional scalp had higher clonality and more expanded CD8+ clones.

Extraction and reverse transcription of RNA yielded cDNA as the sequencing template. Sequenced by immunoSEQ multiplex PCR; TCRdb stores in-frame clones only, minus some. The sample has 110,000 or so clones, approximately 59% seen once. Treatment described: oral pan-JAK inhibitor, 5-10 mg twice daily. V lost 0 bases, J lost 3 bases, and 5 bases stayed unmatched. The CDR3 sequence is 15 residues long. Germline V gene data show CDR1 as GTSNPN and CDR2 as SVGIG (reference sequence). This clone was picked up a small number of times. Antigen unknown. Sequenced material: CD8+ T cells sorted from blood, taken at week 4, from a patient treated with tofacitinib. The chain joins TRBV30 to TRBJ1-2, with TRBD1 matching 9 bases. The TCR sequence derives from a human donor with alopecia areata. In DNA, the CDR3 is TGTGCCTGGAGTGTAAGGACAGGGGAGGACTATGGCTACACCTTC. This codes for CAWSVRTGEDYGYTF.